This is a list of T cell receptor beta chains from one sample in a study of cytomegalovirus exposure and HLA in healthy donors. Clones were read by immunoSEQ multiplex PCR, and TCRdb kept only the in-frame ones, dropping some. The sample lists over 150,000 clones, roughly 84% occurring once. Sequences were obtained from PBMCs. The receptor source for this set is a young man in good health and CMV-seropositive. CDR3s include the opening cysteine and the closing phenylalanine or tryptophan. A D gene is named only where the DNA matches it firmly. Clone size is not always given. Where it is, it says once, few, many or a class for expanded clones.

abundance	d_gene	v_gene	j_gene	CDR3aa	CDR3nt
-	TRBD1	TRBV10-3	TRBJ2-5	CAISPYDTGGLETQYF	TGTGCCATCAGCCCATACGATACAGGGGGCTTGGAGACCCAGTACTTC
few	TRBD1	TRBV4-3	TRBJ1-6	CASSQGGTVGSPLHF	TGCGCCAGCAGCCAAGGGGGGACAGTCGGTTCACCCCTCCACTTT
-	-	TRBV19	TRBJ1-4	CASSISGVDEKLFF	TGTGCCAGTAGTATTTCAGGGGTGGATGAAAAACTGTTTTTT
-	-	TRBV7-6	TRBJ2-3	CASSLRGVAADTQYF	TGTGCCAGCAGCCTCAGGGGGGTAGCGGCAGATACGCAGTATTTT
-	TRBD1	TRBV10-1	TRBJ2-1	CASGSGTGGYNEQFF	TGCGCCAGCGGCTCCGGGACAGGGGGCTACAATGAGCAGTTCTTC
-	TRBD1	TRBV29-1	TRBJ1-2	CSAEIRTGRGYGYTF	TGCAGCGCCGAAATTCGGACAGGGAGAGGCTATGGCTACACCTTC
-	-	TRBV4-2	TRBJ1-4	CASSQEEGRANEKLFF	TGTGCCAGCAGCCAAGAGGAGGGCAGGGCTAATGAAAAACTGTTTTTT
-	TRBD1	TRBV15	TRBJ1-4	CATSSGTARSEKLFF	TGTGCCACCAGCAGTGGGACAGCGAGGAGTGAAAAACTGTTTTTT
-	-	TRBV6-5	TRBJ1-3	CASSLEQGSGNTIYF	TGTGCCAGCAGTTTGGAACAGGGCTCTGGAAACACCATATATTTT
once	TRBD1	TRBV5-1	TRBJ2-7	CASSEPGQSYEQYF	TGCGCCAGCAGCGAACCGGGACAGTCCTACGAGCAGTACTTC
once	-	TRBV29-1	TRBJ1-3	CSVEWLSSGNTIYF	TGCAGCGTTGAATGGCTGTCCTCTGGAAACACCATATATTTT
once	-	TRBV5-1	TRBJ2-7	CASSLIPYEQYF	TGCGCCAGCAGCTTGATCCCTTACGAGCAGTACTTC
once	TRBD2	TRBV18	TRBJ2-5	CASSGRAQETQYF	TGTGCCAGCTCCGGGAGGGCACAAGAGACCCAGTACTTC
-	TRBD2	TRBV9	TRBJ2-3	CASSVLAATDTQYF	TGTGCCAGCAGCGTACTAGCGGCCACAGATACGCAGTATTTT
once	-	TRBV7-9	TRBJ2-3	CSSSSPTDLSTDTQYF	TGTTCCAGCAGCTCACCGACAGACCTTAGCACAGATACGCAGTATTTT
few	TRBD1	TRBV18	TRBJ1-4	CASSPRQQGGEKLFF	TGTGCCAGCTCACCACGTCAACAGGGGGGGGAAAAACTGTTTTTT
-	TRBD1	TRBV19	TRBJ1-2	CASSEDRGDGYTF	TGTGCCAGTAGTGAGGACAGGGGCGATGGCTACACCTTC
-	-	TRBV7-2	TRBJ2-1	CASSSQPQGYSYNEQFF	TGTGCCAGCAGCTCCCAGCCCCAGGGATACTCCTACAATGAGCAGTTCTTC
-	-	TRBV4-3	TRBJ1-2	CASSQDQELYGYTF	TGCGCCAGCAGCCAAGACCAGGAACTCTATGGCTACACCTTC
once	-	TRBV5-1	TRBJ2-3	CASSLTGFTSTDTQYF	TGCGCCAGCAGCTTGACAGGTTTTACTAGCACAGATACGCAGTATTTT
-	-	TRBV4-3	TRBJ2-7	CASSPARGVHEQYF	TGCGCCAGCAGCCCGGCCAGGGGAGTCCACGAGCAGTACTTC
-	TRBD2	TRBV10-2	TRBJ2-1	CASSELAGVGLNEQFF	TGCGCCAGCAGTGAACTAGCGGGAGTAGGGCTCAATGAGCAGTTCTTC
-	-	TRBV7-2	TRBJ1-5	CASSRNSRTASNQPQHF	TGTGCCAGCAGTCGCAATTCGCGGACAGCTAGCAATCAGCCCCAGCATTTT
-	TRBD1	TRBV5-1	TRBJ2-3	CASSKIQGAWTDTQYF	TGCGCCAGCAGCAAAATACAGGGGGCGTGGACAGATACGCAGTATTTT
-	TRBD2	TRBV5-1	TRBJ2-1	CASSLLGTSGYNEQFF	TGCGCCAGCAGCTTACTAGGGACTAGCGGATACAATGAGCAGTTCTTC
-	-	TRBV4-1	TRBJ1-1	CASSQVWTVNTEAFF	TGCGCCAGCAGCCAAGTATGGACAGTTAACACTGAAGCTTTCTTT
few	TRBD2	TRBV5-1	TRBJ2-3	CASSSGTSGSTDTQYF	TGCGCCAGCAGCTCCGGGACTAGCGGGAGCACAGATACGCAGTATTTT
-	-	TRBV21-1	TRBJ1-5	CASSKVARDRQGQPQHF	TGTGCCAGCAGCAAAGTAGCCCGCGACAGGCAGGGTCAGCCCCAGCATTTT
once	TRBD1	TRBV7-9	TRBJ2-1	CASSLGQGHNEQFF	TGTGCCAGCAGCTTAGGACAGGGACACAATGAGCAGTTCTTC
-	TRBD2	TRBV7-2	TRBJ2-1	CASSLTSGSDSEQFF	TGTGCCAGCAGCTTAACTAGCGGGAGCGACAGTGAGCAGTTCTTC
-	-	TRBV11-3	TRBJ1-2	CASSPRTAGGGYTF	TGTGCCAGCAGCCCCCGGACAGCGGGAGGAGGCTACACCTTC
once	TRBD2	TRBV7-9	TRBJ2-5	CASSLGLAGGAQETQYF	TGTGCCAGCAGCTTAGGACTAGCGGGAGGGGCCCAAGAGACCCAGTACTTC
-	TRBD2	TRBV11-3	TRBJ2-1	CASSLGGSGGNEQFF	TGTGCCAGCAGCTTAGGCGGTAGCGGGGGAAATGAGCAGTTCTTC
-	TRBD1	TRBV19	TRBJ2-6	CASSNRGGQGKKWSGANVLTF	TGTGCCAGTAGTAACAGGGGGGGACAGGGCAAAAAGTGGTCTGGGGCCAACGTCCTGACTTTC
-	TRBD1	TRBV5-1	TRBJ2-3	CASSGGTGSTDTQYF	TGCGCCAGCAGCGGCGGGACAGGGAGCACAGATACGCAGTATTTT
-	-	TRBV7-9	TRBJ2-2	CASSLRDRLNTGELFF	TGTGCCAGCAGCTTACGGGATCGACTCAACACCGGGGAGCTGTTTTTT
few	-	TRBV7-2	TRBJ1-1	CASSFNSGNTEAFF	TGTGCCAGCAGCTTTAACAGCGGGAACACTGAAGCTTTCTTT
-	-	TRBV5-1	TRBJ1-6	CASSLEGGSDFSYNSPLHF	TGCGCCAGCAGCTTGGAAGGGGGATCCGACTTCTCCTATAATTCACCCCTCCACTTT
-	-	TRBV12-5	TRBJ1-1	CASGLVAGTLNTEAFF	TGTGCTAGTGGTTTGGTAGCTGGGACATTGAACACTGAAGCTTTCTTT
-	TRBD1	TRBV2	TRBJ2-5	CASSKQGVGQETQYF	TGTGCCAGCAGTAAACAGGGGGTGGGCCAAGAGACCCAGTACTTC
-	-	TRBV15	TRBJ1-2	CATSPGRLNYGYTF	TGTGCCACCAGCCCAGGCAGGTTAAACTATGGCTACACCTTC
-	-	TRBV12-5	TRBJ1-6	CASAPGGQNSPLHF	TGTGCTAGTGCCCCCGGGGGTCAAAATTCACCCCTCCACTTT
-	-	TRBV11-2	TRBJ2-1	CASSLYIEQFF	TGTGCCAGCAGCTTATATATTGAGCAGTTCTTC
few	TRBD2	TRBV5-6	TRBJ2-7	CASSLERDASSYEQYF	TGTGCCAGCAGCCTTGAGCGGGATGCCAGCTCCTACGAGCAGTACTTC
-	-	TRBV7-3	TRBJ2-1	CASSLTLGTPYNEQFF	TGTGCCAGCAGCTTAACGTTGGGGACTCCCTACAATGAGCAGTTCTTC
-	-	TRBV5-1	TRBJ2-2	CASSLQGYTGELFF	TGCGCCAGCAGCCTCCAGGGGTACACCGGGGAGCTGTTTTTT